These 4 T cell receptor beta chains were sequenced from one sample in a study of blood T cell repertoires in COVID-19. The repertoire was sequenced with immunoSEQ multiplex PCR; TCRdb's copy has only in-frame clones and lacks some. Seen here are approximately 110,000 clones, about 84% observed once, and the top ten hold around 5%. Sample: peripheral blood. The receptors stem from a human donor in a cohort sampled during active COVID-19.

This CDR3 is CASSVDVLSYEQYF. CDR3 bases: TGTGCCAGCAGCGTAGACGTACTTTCCTACGAGCAGTACTTC. The chain employs TRBV9 and TRBJ2-7; D unclear. The CDR3 runs to 14 residues. V shed 0 bases and J shed 1 base, with 8 bases lying between them. Germline CDR1 is SGDLS and CDR2 is YYNGEE.

The chain links TRBV11-2 to TRBJ2-3; D remains ambiguous. From germline, CDR1 is SGHAT and CDR2 FQNNGV. V was cut by 1 base and J by 2 bases, with 10 bases left in between. CDR3 size: 15 residues. For the CDR3, the DNA is TGTGCCAGCAGCTTAGGAGGCTCTTCCACAGATACGCAGTATTTT. Protein: CASSLGGSSTDTQYF. The complete variable domain, with remaining parts taken from reference TRBV11-2 and TRBJ2-3, reads EAGVAQSPRYKIIEKRQSVAFWCNPISGHATLYWYQQILGQGPKLLIQFQNNGVVDDSQLPKDRFSAERLKGVDSTLKIQPAKLEDSAVYLCASSLGGSSTDTQYFGPGTRLTVL.

The V call is TRBV11-2, the J call TRBJ2-1; no clear D gene. The germline V gene encodes CDR1 SGHAT and CDR2 FQNNGV. There are 10 residues in the CDR3. Deletions cut 4 bases from V and 12 bases from J, with 7 bases between. In DNA form, the CDR3 reads TGTGCCAGCAGCTCTGTAGTGCAGTTCTTC. It specifies CASSSVVQFF. Filled out from reference TRBV11-2 and TRBJ2-1, the complete variable domain reads EAGVAQSPRYKIIEKRQSVAFWCNPISGHATLYWYQQILGQGPKLLIQFQNNGVVDDSQLPKDRFSAERLKGVDSTLKIQPAKLEDSAVYLCASSSVVQFFGPGTRLTVL.

This rearrangement joins TRBV6-1 to TRBJ2-7, with D perhaps TRBD2 (5 bases). The CDR3 consists of 14 residues. Germline V CDR1 and CDR2: MNHNS, SASEGT. Trimming shortened V by 0 bases and J by 3 bases, and 9 bases separated the two germline ends. DNA for the CDR3: TGTGCCAGCAGTGAAGCGGGTGGGAGCTACGAGCAGTACTTC. Translating gives CASSEAGGSYEQYF.